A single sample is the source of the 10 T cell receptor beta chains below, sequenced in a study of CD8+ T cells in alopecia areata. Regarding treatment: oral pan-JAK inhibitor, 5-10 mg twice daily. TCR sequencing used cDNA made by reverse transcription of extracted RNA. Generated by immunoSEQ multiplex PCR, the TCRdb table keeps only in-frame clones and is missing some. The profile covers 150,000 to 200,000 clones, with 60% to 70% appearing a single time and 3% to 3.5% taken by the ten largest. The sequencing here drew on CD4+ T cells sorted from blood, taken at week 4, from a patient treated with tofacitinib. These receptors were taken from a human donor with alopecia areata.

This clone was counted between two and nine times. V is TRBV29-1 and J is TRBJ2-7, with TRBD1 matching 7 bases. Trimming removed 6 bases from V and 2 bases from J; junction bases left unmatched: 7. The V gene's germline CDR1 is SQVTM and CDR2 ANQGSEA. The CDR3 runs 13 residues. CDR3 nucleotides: TGCAGCGTGGGACAGTCACTAACCTACGAGCAGTACTTC. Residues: CSVGQSLTYEQYF.

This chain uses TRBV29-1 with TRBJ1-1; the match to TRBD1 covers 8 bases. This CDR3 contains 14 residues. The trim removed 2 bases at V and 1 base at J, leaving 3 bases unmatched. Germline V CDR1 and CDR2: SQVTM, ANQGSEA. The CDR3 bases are TGCAGCGTTGAATTGGGGACAGGGAACACTGAAGCTTTCTTT. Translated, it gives CSVELGTGNTEAFF.

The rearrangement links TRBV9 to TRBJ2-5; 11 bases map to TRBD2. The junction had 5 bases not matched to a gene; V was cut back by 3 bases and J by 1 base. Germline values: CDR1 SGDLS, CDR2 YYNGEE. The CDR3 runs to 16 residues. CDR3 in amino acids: CASSAGTSGLQETQYF. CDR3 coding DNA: TGTGCCAGCAGCGCCGGGACTAGCGGACTCCAAGAGACCCAGTACTTC.

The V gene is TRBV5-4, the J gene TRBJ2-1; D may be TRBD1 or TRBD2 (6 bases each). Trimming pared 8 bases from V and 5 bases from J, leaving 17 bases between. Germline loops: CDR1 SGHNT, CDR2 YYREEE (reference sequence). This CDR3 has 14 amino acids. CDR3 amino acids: CASQRGPENNEQFF. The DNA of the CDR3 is TGTGCCAGTCAACGGGGGCCCGAAAACAATGAGCAGTTCTTC.

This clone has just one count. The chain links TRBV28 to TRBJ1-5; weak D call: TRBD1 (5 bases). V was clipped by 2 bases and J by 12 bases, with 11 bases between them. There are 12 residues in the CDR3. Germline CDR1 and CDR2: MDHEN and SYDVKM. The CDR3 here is CASSLAQASQHF. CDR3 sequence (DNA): TGTGCCAGCAGTTTAGCACAGGCCAGCCAGCATTTT.

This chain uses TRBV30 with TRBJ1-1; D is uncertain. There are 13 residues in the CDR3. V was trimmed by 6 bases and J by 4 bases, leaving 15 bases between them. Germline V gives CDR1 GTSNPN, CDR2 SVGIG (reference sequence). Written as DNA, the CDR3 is TGTGCCTGCATACTCGCCCCGAGCACTGAAGCTTTCTTT. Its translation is CACILAPSTEAFF.

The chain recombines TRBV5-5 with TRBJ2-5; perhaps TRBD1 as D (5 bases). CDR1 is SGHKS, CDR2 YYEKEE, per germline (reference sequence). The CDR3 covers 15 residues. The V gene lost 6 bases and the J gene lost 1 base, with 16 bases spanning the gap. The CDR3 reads CASKLGVALQETQYF. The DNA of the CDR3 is TGTGCCAGCAAGCTAGGGGTAGCTCTCCAAGAGACCCAGTACTTC.

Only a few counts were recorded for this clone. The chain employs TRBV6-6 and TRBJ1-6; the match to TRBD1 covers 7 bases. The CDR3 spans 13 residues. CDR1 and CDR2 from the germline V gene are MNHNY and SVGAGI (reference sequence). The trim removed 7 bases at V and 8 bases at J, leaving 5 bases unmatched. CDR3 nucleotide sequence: TGTGCCAGCACTGACAGGGACCATTCACCCCTCCACTTT. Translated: CASTDRDHSPLHF.

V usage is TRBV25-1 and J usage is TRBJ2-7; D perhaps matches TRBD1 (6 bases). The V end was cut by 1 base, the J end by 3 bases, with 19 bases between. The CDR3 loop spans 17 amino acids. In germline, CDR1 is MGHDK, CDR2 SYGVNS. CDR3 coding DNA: TGTGCCAGCAGTGAATCCCTCCACCGGGACACCCTCTACGAGCAGTACTTC. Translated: CASSESLHRDTLYEQYF.

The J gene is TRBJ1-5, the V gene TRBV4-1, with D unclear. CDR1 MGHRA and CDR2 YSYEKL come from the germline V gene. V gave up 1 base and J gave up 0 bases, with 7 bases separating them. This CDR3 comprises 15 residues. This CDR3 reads CASSQGVISNQPQHF. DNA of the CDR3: TGCGCCAGCAGCCAAGGAGTTATTAGCAATCAGCCCCAGCATTTT.